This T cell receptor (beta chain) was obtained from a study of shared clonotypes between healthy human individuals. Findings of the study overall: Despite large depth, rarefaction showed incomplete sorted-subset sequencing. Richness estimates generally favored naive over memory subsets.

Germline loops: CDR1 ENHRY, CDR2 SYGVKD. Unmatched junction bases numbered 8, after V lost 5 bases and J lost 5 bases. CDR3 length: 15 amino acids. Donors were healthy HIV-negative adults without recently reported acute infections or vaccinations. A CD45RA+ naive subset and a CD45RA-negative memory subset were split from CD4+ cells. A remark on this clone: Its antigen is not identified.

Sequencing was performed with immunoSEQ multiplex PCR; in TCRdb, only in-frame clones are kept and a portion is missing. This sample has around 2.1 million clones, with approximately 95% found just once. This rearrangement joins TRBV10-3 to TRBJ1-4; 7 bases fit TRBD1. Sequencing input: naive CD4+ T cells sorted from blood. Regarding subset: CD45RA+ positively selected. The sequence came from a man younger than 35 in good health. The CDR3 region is CAISSTGTANEKLFF. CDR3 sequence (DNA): TGTGCCATCAGTAGTACCGGGACAGCAAATGAAAAACTGTTTTTT.